The 9 T cell receptor beta chains below all came from one sample that was sequenced in a study of Graves' ophthalmopathy and Graves' hyperthyroidism. The authors amplified TCR beta CDR3 regions from RNA transcripts. The workflow started with a first-round RT-PCR run with HTBI primers and then moved on to a second-round multiplex PCR. Each CDR3 protein is one row after TCRdb ran MiXCR on the multiplex PCR reads. The data show some 350,000 distinct CDR3 sequences, with roughly 15% seen just once and roughly 2.3% held by the top ten. The sequenced sample was peripheral blood. The receptors shown here come from an adult woman with stable Graves' hyperthyroidism.

This clonotype was counted ten times or more. The rearrangement uses TRBV11-2 and TRBJ1-1; 7 bases line up with TRBD1. The trim removed 5 bases at V and 4 bases at J, leaving 7 bases unmatched. This CDR3 contains 14 residues. Germline CDR1 is SGHAT and CDR2 is FQNNGV. This CDR3 reads CASSPTGRGTEAFF. As DNA, the CDR3 is TGTGCCAGCAGCCCGACAGGGCGTGGCACTGAAGCTTTCTTT.

J is TRBJ1-1 and V is TRBV30; D remains ambiguous. V lost 5 bases and J lost 5, with 9 bases in between. CDR3 length: 11 amino acids. Germline V gene data show CDR1 as GTSNPN and CDR2 as SVGIG (reference sequence). CDR3 nucleotide sequence: TGTGCCTGGGATTTGGGTACTGAAGCTTTCTTT. It specifies CAWDLGTEAFF. The whole variable domain, filled in from reference TRBV30 and TRBJ1-1, reads SQTIHQWPATLVQPVGSPLSLECTVEGTSNPNLYWYRQAAGRGLQLLFYSVGIGQISSEVPQNLSASRPQDRQFILSSKKLLLSDSGFYLCAWDLGTEAFFGQGTRLTVV.

This chain uses TRBV28 with TRBJ1-1; 7 bases agree with TRBD1. V was clipped by 7 bases and J by 1 base; unmatched bases: 18. The V gene's germline CDR1 is MDHEN and CDR2 SYDVKM. The CDR3 length is 18 residues. CDR3 sequence reads: CASTSRGKGGVGNTEAFF. The CDR3 nucleotides are TGTGCCAGCACTTCCCGCGGTAAAGGGGGCGTGGGGAACACTGAAGCTTTCTTT.

This clonotype was seen many times. The chain employs TRBV2 and TRBJ1-3; TRBD1 might be the D (6 bases). V lost 7 bases and J lost 8, with 12 bases in between. Germline V gives CDR1 SNHLY, CDR2 FYNNEI. CDR3 length equals 12 residues. CDR3 in amino acids: CASTEGEDTIYF. In DNA form, the CDR3 reads TGTGCCAGCACCGAGGGGGAAGACACCATATATTTT.

This clonotype showed up many times. The rearrangement joins TRBV12-3 or TRBV12-4 to TRBJ1-1; D is undetermined. Trimming removed 6 bases at V and 1 base at J, with 9 bases between. The CDR3 covers 13 residues. CDR3 coding DNA: TGTGCCAGCAGCACGACACGGAACACTGAAGCTTTCTTT. Its translation: CASSTTRNTEAFF.

This clonotype was detected many times. The V and J genes are TRBV27 and TRBJ2-7; D not resolved. Germline V gene sequence: CDR1 MNHEY, CDR2 SMNVEV (reference sequence). Trimming removed 0 bases from V and 5 bases from J, with 14 bases in between. The CDR3 consists of 15 residues. CDR3 in DNA: TGTGCCAGCAGTTTATCCGGAGTACCGAGGAACGAGCAGTACTTC. Translated, it gives CASSLSGVPRNEQYF.

This clonotype was seen ten or more times. The genes are TRBV28 and TRBJ1-6; possibly TRBD1 for D (6 bases). Looked up from germline, CDR1 is MDHEN and CDR2 is SYDVKM. Trimming took 4 bases from V and 13 from J, leaving 11 bases between them. The CDR3 runs 12 residues. The CDR3 sequence is CASSSQGPPLHF. The CDR3 DNA reads TGTGCCAGCAGTTCACAGGGACCCCCCCTCCACTTT.

This clonotype has at least ten counts. The chain is built from TRBV6-2 or TRBV6-3 and TRBJ2-5; 9 bases align to TRBD2. Germline assignment: CDR1 MNHEY and CDR2 SVGEGT. The V and J ends lost 2 bases and 1 base, in that order; junction bases with no gene match: 2. This CDR3 spans 15 amino acids. The CDR3 DNA reads as TGTGCCAGCAGTTACCAAGCGGGAGGCCAAGAGACCCAGTACTTC. This gives the protein CASSYQAGGQETQYF.

There are many counts of this clonotype. The chain carries TRBV20-1 and TRBJ2-7, with D unresolved. CDR1 and CDR2 from the germline V gene are DFQATT and SNEGSKA (reference sequence). V was cut by 3 bases and J by 4 bases, with 7 bases left in between. There are 11 residues in the CDR3. The CDR3 region has the DNA TGCAGTGCTAGGCTCTCTTACGAGCAGTACTTC. This encodes CSARLSYEQYF.